The entry below describes one T cell receptor (gamma chain). An end of the junction does not agree with germline; a read error may underlie this. TCRdb re-identified clones in the RT-PCR reads via CATT. The sample lists about 1,700 gamma-chain clones, 15% to 20% occurring once. Looked up from germline, CDR1 is GITISATS and CDR2 is ISYDGTV (reference sequence). CDR3 length: 16 residues. The data originate from a study of gamma-delta T cells after stem cell transplantation. This TCR derives from a human donor. It is not recorded whose cells these are; they may come from a transplant donor. The specimen was gamma-delta T cells. The rearrangement joins TRGV9 to TRGJP. As DNA, the CDR3 is TGTGCCTTGTGGGAGGTGAAGGAGTTGGGCGAAAAAATCAAGGTATTT. Translating it yields CALWEVKELGEKIKVF.